A selection of T cell receptor beta chains follows, all from one sample in a study of T cell responses to AZD1222 COVID-19 vaccine. Sequencing was performed with immunoSEQ multiplex PCR; in TCRdb, only in-frame clones are kept and a portion is missing. The data contain some 86,000 clones, 88% of them singletons. Source: peripheral blood, taken 28 days after the second AZD1222 dose. These receptors were collected from an adult who received the AZD1222 COVID-19 vaccine. Both conserved end residues are part of each CDR3. A D gene is named only where the DNA matches it firmly. The listing skips clone size in some rows; elsewhere it reads once, few, many or a size class.

clone_size	cdr3_length	d_call	v_call	j_call	cdr3_aa	cdr3_nt
once	13	.	TRBV6-5	TRBJ1-1	CASSLGGSTEAFF	TGTGCCAGCAGTTTGGGAGGCTCCACTGAAGCTTTCTTT
.	16	.	TRBV7-2	TRBJ2-3	CASSLEWRSGTDTQYF	TGTGCCAGCAGCTTAGAATGGCGGTCAGGCACAGATACGCAGTATTTT
.	18	TRBD2	TRBV4-1	TRBJ2-1	CASSQLGGASGVYNEQFF	TGCGCCAGCAGCCAACTAGGGGGCGCTAGCGGGGTTTACAATGAGCAGTTCTTC
few	17	TRBD2	TRBV13	TRBJ2-5	CASSLWTSGSSQETQYF	TGTGCCAGCAGCTTGTGGACTAGCGGGAGCTCGCAAGAGACCCAGTACTTC
.	15	TRBD2	TRBV19	TRBJ2-1	CASSPRLAPYNEQFF	TGTGCCAGTAGTCCCCGACTAGCGCCCTACAATGAGCAGTTCTTC
.	16	TRBD2	TRBV4-3	TRBJ2-1	CASSLILAGEGNEQFF	TGCGCCAGCAGCCTGATACTAGCGGGAGAGGGTAATGAGCAGTTCTTC
.	13	TRBD1	TRBV18	TRBJ1-1	CASSTQGATEAFF	TGTGCCAGCTCCACACAGGGGGCAACTGAAGCTTTCTTT
.	14	.	TRBV6-5	TRBJ1-3	CASSRDKAGNTIYF	TGTGCCAGCAGCCGGGACAAAGCTGGAAACACCATATATTTT
.	16	.	TRBV7-9	TRBJ1-2	CASSTWSGAGVGGYTF	TGTGCCAGCAGCACATGGTCAGGGGCGGGAGTTGGAGGCTACACCTTC
once	16	TRBD1	TRBV28	TRBJ2-1	CASSLSGTGGYNEQFF	TGTGCCAGCAGTTTATCCGGAACAGGGGGCTACAATGAGCAGTTCTTC
few	14	TRBD2	TRBV3-1/TRBV3-2	TRBJ2-5	CASSPGLAGRTQYF	TGTGCCAGCAGCCCGGGACTAGCGGGGCGGACCCAGTACTTC
.	16	.	TRBV18	TRBJ2-2	CASSPLSRGNTGELFF	TGTGCCAGCTCACCACTGAGTCGGGGGAACACCGGGGAGCTGTTTTTT
.	13	.	TRBV29-1	TRBJ1-2	CSVEDPANYGYTF	TGCAGCGTTGAAGACCCCGCTAACTATGGCTACACCTTC
.	14	TRBD1	TRBV3-1/TRBV3-2	TRBJ1-4	CASSTGTGSRKTVF	TGTGCCAGCAGCACCGGGACAGGGTCCCGAAAAACTGTTTTT
.	11	.	TRBV9	TRBJ2-7	CASSSFFEQYF	TGTGCCAGCAGCTCCTTCTTCGAGCAGTACTTC
once	19	TRBD2	TRBV3-1/TRBV3-2	TRBJ2-1	CASSPVGSGRLRSYNEQFF	TGTGCCAGCAGCCCGGTAGGGAGCGGGAGGCTTCGCTCCTACAATGAGCAGTTCTTC
.	16	.	TRBV28	TRBJ1-1	CASSSPGLTMNTEAFF	TGTGCCAGCAGTTCCCCGGGACTGACCATGAACACTGAAGCTTTCTTT
.	16	.	TRBV15	TRBJ1-1	CATSRDRGSGRTEAFF	TGTGCCACCAGCAGAGACAGGGGAAGCGGGCGCACTGAAGCTTTCTTT
few	17	.	TRBV7-9	TRBJ1-4	CASSLVKSGTTNEKLFF	TGTGCCAGCAGCTTAGTAAAGAGTGGGACAACTAATGAAAAACTGTTTTTT
.	14	TRBD1	TRBV2	TRBJ1-2	CASSGGQSRYGYTF	TGTGCCAGCAGTGGGGGACAGTCCCGCTATGGCTACACCTTC
.	15	.	TRBV5-1	TRBJ1-6	CASSRNPGRNSPLHF	TGCGCCAGCAGCCGAAATCCGGGCCGTAATTCACCCCTCCACTTT
.	17	.	TRBV7-9	TRBJ1-1	CASSSPPTGPLYTEAFF	TGTGCCAGCAGCTCCCCGCCTACAGGGCCCCTTTACACTGAAGCTTTCTTT
medium-sized	15	.	TRBV7-2	TRBJ1-5	CASSFEGNDNQPQHF	TGTGCCAGCAGCTTCGAGGGTAACGACAATCAGCCCCAGCATTTT
.	13	.	TRBV11-1	TRBJ2-3	CASSLAPKDTQYF	TGTGCCAGCAGCTTAGCGCCGAAAGATACGCAGTATTTT
.	16	TRBD1	TRBV5-4	TRBJ1-2	CASSSRQGEGSVGYTF	TGTGCCAGCAGCTCACGGCAGGGGGAAGGAAGCGTTGGCTACACCTTC
.	13	.	TRBV27	TRBJ1-1	CASSLSPHTEAFF	TGTGCCAGCAGTTTATCGCCCCATACGGAAGCTTTCTTT
.	16	.	TRBV9	TRBJ2-2	CASSVGLQGGTGELFF	TGTGCCAGCAGCGTAGGTCTCCAGGGGGGCACCGGGGAGCTGTTTTTT
few	11	.	TRBV5-1	TRBJ2-7	CASSLFYEQYF	TGCGCCAGCAGCTTATTCTACGAGCAGTACTTC
once	17	.	TRBV4-3	TRBJ2-6	CASSESLPSSGANVLTF	TGCGCCAGCAGCGAGTCTCTCCCTAGTTCTGGGGCCAACGTCCTGACTTTC
.	16	.	TRBV11-2	TRBJ2-7	CASSLGLGTDYYEQYF	TGTGCCAGCAGCTTAGGTTTAGGCACAGACTATTACGAGCAGTACTTC
.	14	.	TRBV7-2	TRBJ1-1	CASSLGGFGTEAFF	TGTGCCAGCAGCTTGGGAGGATTCGGCACTGAAGCTTTCTTT
once	18	TRBD2	TRBV6-2/TRBV6-3	TRBJ2-1	CASSSPVGRAGGGDEQFF	TGTGCCAGCAGTTCCCCCGTTGGGCGAGCGGGAGGGGGGGATGAGCAGTTCTTC
.	14	.	TRBV6-1	TRBJ2-4	CASSETGTRNIQYF	TGTGCCAGCAGTGAAACTGGCACCCGAAACATTCAGTACTTC
.	14	TRBD1	TRBV6-5	TRBJ2-7	CASSSGTGSYEQYF	TGTGCCAGCAGCTCCGGGACAGGGTCCTACGAGCAGTACTTC
.	16	.	TRBV6-2/TRBV6-3	TRBJ2-5	CASSYRRKGAKETQYF	TGTGCCAGCAGTTACCGTCGAAAGGGAGCTAAAGAGACCCAGTACTTC
.	12	TRBD1	TRBV19	TRBJ2-5	CASSRQGETQYF	TGTGCCAGTAGTCGACAGGGAGAGACCCAGTACTTC
.	17	TRBD1	TRBV7-6	TRBJ2-7	CASSTIGQGQGNNEQYF	TGTGCCAGCAGCACAATCGGTCAGGGACAGGGGAATAACGAGCAGTACTTC
.	14	.	TRBV6-1	TRBJ1-2	CASSENRIPDGYTF	TGTGCCAGCAGTGAAAACAGAATACCGGATGGCTACACCTTC
few	13	.	TRBV5-5	TRBJ2-7	CASSLGSSYEQYF	TGTGCCAGCAGCTTGGGGAGCTCCTACGAGCAGTACTTC
.	15	TRBD1	TRBV18	TRBJ1-2	CASSPDRGSNYGYTF	TGTGCCAGCTCCCCTGACAGGGGTTCTAACTATGGCTACACCTTC
.	15	TRBD1	TRBV14	TRBJ2-7	CASSKGQGAPYEQYF	TGTGCCAGCAGCAAGGGACAGGGAGCCCCCTACGAGCAGTACTTC
.	14	TRBD1	TRBV27	TRBJ1-1	CASSPGQGGTEAFF	TGTGCCAGCAGTCCGGGACAGGGAGGGACTGAAGCTTTCTTT
.	13	.	TRBV6-5	TRBJ2-1	CASRDYQLNEQFF	TGTGCCAGCAGGGACTACCAACTCAATGAGCAGTTCTTC
few	13	TRBD1	TRBV6-2/TRBV6-3	TRBJ1-2	CASSSTGDYGYTF	TGTGCCAGCAGTTCTACAGGGGACTATGGCTACACCTTC
.	17	.	TRBV19	TRBJ1-2	CASSIADRTTVTYGYTF	TGTGCCAGTAGTATAGCGGATCGAACGACAGTGACCTATGGCTACACCTTC
.	14	.	TRBV29-1	TRBJ2-2	CSVGERGGTGELFF	TGCAGCGTTGGTGAGCGTGGCGGGACCGGGGAGCTGTTTTTT
.	15	.	TRBV24-1	TRBJ1-2	CATSGRRTGWDGYTF	TGTGCCACCAGTGGAAGGCGCACAGGGTGGGATGGCTACACCTTC
.	15	TRBD2	TRBV5-1	TRBJ2-2	CASSLDLTSAGELFF	TGCGCCAGCAGCTTGGATTTGACTAGCGCCGGGGAGCTGTTTTTT
.	14	TRBD2	TRBV2	TRBJ2-1	CASSVLAGVNEQFF	TGTGCCAGCAGTGTTCTAGCGGGAGTCAATGAGCAGTTCTTC
once	13	.	TRBV29-1	TRBJ1-3	CSVRMGAGNTIYF	TGCAGCGTTCGAATGGGGGCTGGAAACACCATATATTTT
.	13	.	TRBV28	TRBJ2-1	CASSLWQGHEQFF	TGTGCCAGCAGTTTATGGCAGGGCCATGAGCAGTTCTTC
few	14	.	TRBV30	TRBJ1-4	CACSGGGSVEKLFF	TGTGCCTGCTCTGGTGGAGGGTCTGTTGAAAAACTGTTTTTT
.	14	TRBD1	TRBV6-5	TRBJ2-7	CASRPGQGVYEQYF	TGTGCCAGCAGGCCGGGACAGGGGGTCTACGAGCAGTACTTC
.	19	TRBD2	TRBV3-1/TRBV3-2	TRBJ2-2	CASSPFRYSGRASTGELFF	TGTGCCAGCAGCCCGTTTCGGTATAGCGGGAGGGCCAGCACCGGGGAGCTGTTTTTT